The 13 T cell receptor beta chains presented below share a single source sample, sequenced in a study of blood T cell repertoires in COVID-19. Data came from immunoSEQ multiplex PCR; TCRdb stores just in-frame clones and leaves some out. Of just over 50,000 clones listed, roughly 87% are singletons. The sequencing input was peripheral blood. These receptors originate from a human donor with active COVID-19. The donor label of this sample is uncertain.

V usage is TRBV5-5 and J usage is TRBJ2-7; 9 bases fit TRBD1. CDR1 is SGHKS and CDR2 is YYEKEE in the germline V gene (reference sequence). CDR3 size: 14 residues. Trimming removed 9 bases from V and 7 bases from J; junction bases left unmatched: 14. DNA of the CDR3: TGTGCCACGCATCCGGGACAGGGTTCGCGGGAGCAGTACTTC. Translation gives CATHPGQGSREQYF.

The chain carries TRBV9 and TRBJ2-3, with 9 positions matching TRBD2. The CDR3 spans 18 residues. V gave up 0 bases and J gave up 4 bases; unmatched junction bases: 12. Germline lookup yields CDR1 SGDLS and CDR2 YYNGEE. The CDR3 DNA sequence: TGTGCCAGCAGCGTAGGCAGCGGCGGGGGGGCCAGGGCAGATACGCAGTATTTT. Protein sequence: CASSVGSGGGARADTQYF.

This rearrangement joins TRBV18 to TRBJ1-2, with D unresolved. The CDR3 has 12 residues. Between the trimmed V and J ends, which lost 3 bases and 4 bases, there was a span of 6 bases. In germline, CDR1 is KGHSH, CDR2 LQKENI. The CDR3, as DNA: TGTGCCAGCTCACCTGAGGGCTATGGCTACACCTTC. It is translated as CASSPEGYGYTF.

J is TRBJ1-1 and V is TRBV11-2; TRBD1 agrees at 7 bases. V dropped 1 base and J dropped 9; count of bases not matched to a gene: 2. The CDR3 length is 12 residues. Germline loops: CDR1 SGHAT, CDR2 FQNNGV. The CDR3 nucleotides are TGTGCCAGCAGCTTAGGACAGGGCCAAGCTTTCTTT. Amino acids: CASSLGQGQAFF.

The V gene is TRBV5-6, the J gene TRBJ1-1; no reliable D call. Germline V lookup: CDR1 SGHDT, CDR2 YYEEEE. Between the trimmed V and J ends, which lost 4 bases and 2 bases, there was a span of 12 bases. The CDR3 is made up of 14 amino acids. The CDR3 DNA sequence: TGTGCCAGCAGCCGAACTCGGGGTAACACTGAAGCTTTCTTT. Protein sequence: CASSRTRGNTEAFF.

There are a few counts of this clone. This chain uses TRBV2 with TRBJ2-1; 9 nucleotides match TRBD2. Per the germline V gene, CDR1 is SNHLY and CDR2 is FYNNEI. The CDR3 is 16 amino acids. J was trimmed by 10 bases and V by 1 base; bases with no gene match: 11. The CDR3 sequence is CASSEDRRGGKGEQFF. CDR3 nucleotide sequence: TGTGCCAGCAGTGAAGATAGGCGGGGGGGGAAAGGCGAGCAGTTCTTC.

The rearrangement joins TRBV9 to TRBJ1-6; 10 bases fit TRBD1. The germline V gene has CDR1 SGDLS and CDR2 YYNGEE. The CDR3 is made up of 15 amino acids. V shed 3 bases and J 10 bases; nucleotides not matched to a gene: 7. This CDR3 reads CASSATGGERSPLHF. The DNA for the CDR3 is TGTGCCAGCAGCGCGACAGGGGGCGAGCGGTCACCCCTCCACTTT.

The V and J genes are TRBV29-1 and TRBJ2-7; 7 nucleotides line up with TRBD2. This CDR3 is built from 13 residues. After removal of 4 bases from V and 9 bases from J, the junction contained 12 bases not matched to a gene. Germline loops: CDR1 SQVTM, CDR2 ANQGSEA. CDR3 protein: CSVGRRGDLAQYF. In DNA form, the CDR3 reads TGCAGCGTTGGCCGACGGGGGGACCTCGCGCAGTACTTC.

CDR3 in DNA: TGTGCCAGCAGATGGACAGCGAACACCGGGGAGCTGTTTTTT. Its translation: CASRWTANTGELFF. The V call is TRBV6-4, the J call TRBJ2-2; a weak D match, TRBD1 (6 bases). Germline V gene data show CDR1 as MRHNA and CDR2 as SNTAGT. The CDR3 extends over 14 amino acids. Trimming removed 6 bases at V and 0 bases at J, with 8 bases between.

This sequence joins TRBV6-5 and TRBJ1-4; TRBD1 matches at 9 bases. Germline CDR1 reads MNHEY; CDR2 reads SVGAGI. The V gene end was trimmed by 9 bases and the J gene end by 6 bases; junction bases not matched to a gene: 8. The length of the CDR3 is 14 residues. The CDR3 protein is CASTPGQGYEKLFF. CDR3 bases: TGTGCCAGTACCCCGGGACAGGGTTATGAAAAACTGTTTTTT.

V usage is TRBV5-4 and J usage is TRBJ2-1, with 9 positions matching TRBD1. Germline loops: CDR1 SGHNT, CDR2 YYREEE (reference sequence). The CDR3 is 14 amino acids. J gave up 10 bases and V 4 bases, and 9 bases lay outside the gene matches. The DNA of the CDR3 is TGTGCCAGCAGCCCCCGGACAGGGGATACGGAGCAGTTCTTC. Translation gives CASSPRTGDTEQFF.

The chain couples TRBV6-5 to TRBJ1-2; D uncertain. CDR1 MNHEY and CDR2 SVGAGI come from the germline V gene. V shed 6 bases and J shed 4 bases, with 9 bases lying between them. The CDR3 covers 12 residues. The CDR3 region has the DNA TGTGCCAGCAGCCGCGTCGGCTATGGCTACACCTTC. Translated, it gives CASSRVGYGYTF.

The chain has TRBV18 and TRBJ2-2; 7 nucleotides align to TRBD2. Germline assignment: CDR1 KGHSH and CDR2 LQKENI. CDR3 size: 17 residues. Trimming at V came to 1 base and at J to 6 bases, leaving 11 bases not matched to a gene. The CDR3: CASSPLLSSGGAGELFF. CDR3 nucleotide sequence: TGTGCCAGCTCACCACTCCTGTCTAGCGGAGGGGCCGGGGAGCTGTTTTTT.